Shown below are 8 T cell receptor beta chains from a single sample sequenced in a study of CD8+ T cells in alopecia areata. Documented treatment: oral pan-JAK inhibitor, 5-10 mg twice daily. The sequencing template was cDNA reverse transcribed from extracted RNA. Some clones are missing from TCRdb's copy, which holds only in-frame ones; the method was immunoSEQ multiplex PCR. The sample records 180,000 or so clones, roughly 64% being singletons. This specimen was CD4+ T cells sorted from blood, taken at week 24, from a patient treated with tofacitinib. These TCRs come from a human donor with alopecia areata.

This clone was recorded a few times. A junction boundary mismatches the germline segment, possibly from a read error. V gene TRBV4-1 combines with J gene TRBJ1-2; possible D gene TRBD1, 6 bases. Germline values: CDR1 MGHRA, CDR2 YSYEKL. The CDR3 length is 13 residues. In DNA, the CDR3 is TGCGCCAGCAGCCAACTCTTATGGACAGTGACATCCTTC. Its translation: CASSQLLWTVTSF.

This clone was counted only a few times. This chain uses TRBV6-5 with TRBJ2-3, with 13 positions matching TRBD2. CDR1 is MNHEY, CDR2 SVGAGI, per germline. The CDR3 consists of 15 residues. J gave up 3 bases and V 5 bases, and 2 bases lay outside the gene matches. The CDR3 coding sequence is TGTGCCAGCAGTCGGACTAGCGGGAGAACAGATACGCAGTATTTT. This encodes CASSRTSGRTDTQYF.

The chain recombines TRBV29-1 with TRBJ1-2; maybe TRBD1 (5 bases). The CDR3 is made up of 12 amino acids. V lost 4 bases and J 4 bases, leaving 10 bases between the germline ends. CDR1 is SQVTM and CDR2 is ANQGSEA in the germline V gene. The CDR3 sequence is CSVAGNFYGYTF. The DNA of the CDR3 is TGCAGCGTTGCAGGGAATTTCTATGGCTACACCTTC.

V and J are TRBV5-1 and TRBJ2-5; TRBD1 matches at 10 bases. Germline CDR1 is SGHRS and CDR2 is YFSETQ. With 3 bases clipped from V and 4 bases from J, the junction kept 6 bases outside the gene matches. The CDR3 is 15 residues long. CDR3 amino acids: CASSYGTGARETQYF. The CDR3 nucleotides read TGCGCCAGCAGCTACGGGACAGGGGCCCGAGAGACCCAGTACTTC.

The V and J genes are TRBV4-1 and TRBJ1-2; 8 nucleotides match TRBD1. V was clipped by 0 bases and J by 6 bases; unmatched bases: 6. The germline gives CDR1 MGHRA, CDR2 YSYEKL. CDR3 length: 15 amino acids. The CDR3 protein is CASSQDPGQANGYTF. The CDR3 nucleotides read TGCGCCAGCAGCCAAGATCCGGGACAGGCTAATGGCTACACCTTC.

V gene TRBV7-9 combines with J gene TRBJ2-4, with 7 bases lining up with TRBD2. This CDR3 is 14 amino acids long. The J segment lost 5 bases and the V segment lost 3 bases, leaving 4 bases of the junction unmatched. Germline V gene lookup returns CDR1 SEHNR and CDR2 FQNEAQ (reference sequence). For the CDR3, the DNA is TGTGCCAGCAGCTTGGGGGGGATAGAAAACATTCAGTACTTC. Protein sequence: CASSLGGIENIQYF.

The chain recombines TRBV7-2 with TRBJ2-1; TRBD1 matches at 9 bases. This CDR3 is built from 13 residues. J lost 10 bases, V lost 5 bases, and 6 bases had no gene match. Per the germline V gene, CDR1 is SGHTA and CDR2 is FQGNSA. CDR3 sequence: CASSPDRGWEQFF. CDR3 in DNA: TGTGCCAGCAGCCCTGACAGGGGGTGGGAGCAGTTCTTC.

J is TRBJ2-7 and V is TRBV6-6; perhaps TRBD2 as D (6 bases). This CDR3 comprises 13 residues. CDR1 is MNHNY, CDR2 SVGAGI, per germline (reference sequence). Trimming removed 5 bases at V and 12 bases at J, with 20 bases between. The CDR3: CASSDRDSFLGYF. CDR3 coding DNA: TGTGCCAGCAGTGACCGGGACTCCTTCCTAGGGTACTTC.